Presented here are 22 T cell receptor beta chains from one specimen sequenced in a study (dated by TCRdb to about 2016). The library was produced with RT-PCR. The sample was run on an Illumina MiSeq. In-frame beta chains were kept once TCRdb had trimmed the public reads at Q25 with fastp and called clones with MiXCR. Each entry merges the rows of one CDR3 protein and shows their most common DNA and genes. The sample profile shows fewer than 800,000 distinct CDR3 sequences; 14% of them were found once. The ten biggest clones cover 3% to 4.5% of the sample. The source material was memory CD4+ T cells from blood. The receptors originated from a female donor in good health, serving as a healthy control.

The table lists this clonotype with a few counts. This chain connects TRBV5-4 to TRBJ2-1, with D possibly matching TRBD2 (6 bases). The CDR3 extends over 13 amino acids. Trimming left V 4 bases short and J 7 bases short, with 12 bases between. Germline V gives CDR1 SGHNT, CDR2 YYREEE (reference sequence). CDR3 nucleotides: TGTGCCAGCAGCAGAACTAGCTCTAATGAGCAGTTCTTC. Amino acid sequence: CASSRTSSNEQFF.

The chain carries TRBV6-1 and TRBJ1-5, with D tentatively TRBD1 (6 bases). The ends were cut back, 3 bases at V and 3 bases at J, with 9 bases in the middle. CDR1 and CDR2 (germline): MNHNS, SASEGT. The CDR3 runs to 14 residues. The CDR3 nucleotides read TGTGCCAGCAGTGATACAGGGTTCAATCAGCCCCAGCATTTT. It yields the protein CASSDTGFNQPQHF.

The CDR3 sequence is CASSRRWEGTDTQYF. The DNA for the CDR3 is TGTGCCAGCAGCCGCCGATGGGAGGGCACAGATACGCAGTATTTT. The chain recombines TRBV3-1 with TRBJ2-3; D is possibly TRBD2 (6 bases). CDR1 and CDR2 (germline): LGHDT, YNNKEL (reference sequence). V dropped 4 bases and J dropped 1 base, with 12 bases sitting between them. The CDR3 covers 15 residues.

This clonotype appeared a few times. V gene TRBV7-2 combines with J gene TRBJ1-1, with a tentative D call TRBD1 (6 bases). The germline V gene encodes CDR1 SGHTA and CDR2 FQGNSA. V gave up 2 bases and J gave up 8 bases, with 12 bases separating them. There are 13 residues in the CDR3. CDR3 coding DNA: TGTGCCAGCAGCTTAAATATCGACAGGGAAGCTTTCTTT. Its protein product is CASSLNIDREAFF.

In its sample, this clonotype was seen a few times. This rearrangement joins TRBV20-1 to TRBJ2-4; D might be TRBD1 (5 bases). The CDR3 sequence is 17 residues long. Trimming pared 0 bases from V and 0 bases from J, leaving 15 bases between. CDR1 and CDR2 (germline): DFQATT, SNEGSKA (reference sequence). The chain's CDR3 is CSARDRTPHLAKNIQYF. CDR3 nucleotide sequence: TGCAGTGCTAGAGATCGGACACCACACTTAGCCAAAAACATTCAGTACTTC.

Many counts were recorded for this clonotype. This chain joins TRBV6-5 and TRBJ2-7; a weak D match, TRBD2 (6 bases). This CDR3 is 12 amino acids long. The V gene's germline CDR1 is MNHEY and CDR2 SVGAGI. The V end lost 4 bases, the J end lost 7 bases, and 11 bases lay between the germline ends. This chain's CDR3 is CASSSPGGEQYF. The CDR3 DNA reads TGTGCCAGCAGTTCCCCAGGAGGGGAGCAGTACTTC.

The chain links TRBV20-1 to TRBJ1-1; D may be TRBD1 (5 bases). Germline CDR1 reads DFQATT; CDR2 reads SNEGSKA (reference sequence). Trimming took 1 base from V and 6 from J, leaving 9 bases between them. CDR3 length: 12 amino acids. CDR3: CSARVRDSEAFF. The DNA of the CDR3 is TGCAGTGCTAGAGTCAGGGACTCTGAAGCTTTCTTT.

The genes are TRBV5-5 and TRBJ2-2, with D uncertain. V dropped 2 bases and J dropped 6 bases, with 14 bases sitting between them. Germline lookup yields CDR1 SGHKS and CDR2 YYEKEE (reference sequence). The CDR3 length is 15 residues. CDR3 protein: CASSFGFPGSGELFF. The CDR3 DNA reads as TGTGCCAGCAGCTTTGGTTTTCCGGGTTCCGGGGAGCTGTTTTTT.

This clonotype showed up many times. This chain links TRBV29-1 with TRBJ1-1; tentative D call: TRBD1 (5 bases). From germline, CDR1 is SQVTM and CDR2 ANQGSEA. The CDR3 loop spans 12 amino acids. Trimming stripped 3 bases from V and 5 bases from J, with 10 bases between. CDR3 sequence: CSVDREGTEAFF. CDR3 DNA: TGCAGCGTTGACAGGGAAGGAACTGAAGCTTTCTTT. The full variable domain, with the rest looked up from reference TRBV29-1 and TRBJ1-1, is SAVISQKPSRDICQRGTSLTIQCQVDSQVTMMFWYRQQPGQSLTLIATANQGSEATYESGFVIDKFPISRPNLTFSTLTVSNMSPEDSSIYLCSVDREGTEAFFGQGTRLTVV.

Ten or more counts support this clonotype. V is TRBV29-1 and J is TRBJ2-3; 9 bases match TRBD2. This CDR3 has 15 amino acids. V shed 3 bases and J 0 bases; nucleotides not matched to a gene: 4. Germline V lookup: CDR1 SQVTM, CDR2 ANQGSEA. CDR3: CSVEASGTSTDTQYF. The CDR3 coding sequence is TGCAGCGTTGAGGCTAGCGGGACTAGCACAGATACGCAGTATTTT.

V gene TRBV3-1 combines with J gene TRBJ1-5; D not resolved. The CDR3 spans 15 residues. V was cut by 0 bases and J by 1 base, with 7 bases left in between. CDR1 and CDR2 (germline): LGHDT, YNNKEL (reference sequence). CDR3 in DNA: TGTGCCAGCAGCCAAGACCTCTTGAGCAATCAGCCCCAGCATTTT. Translating gives CASSQDLLSNQPQHF.

There are many counts of this clonotype. This chain uses TRBV12-3 or TRBV12-4 with TRBJ2-3, with a weak D call TRBD2 (5 bases). V lost 6 bases to trimming and J lost 4 bases, with 20 bases between them. The CDR3 spans 16 residues. CDR3 nucleotides: TGTGCCAGCAGGGACCTGCTAGCCACAAGTCCAGATACGCAGTATTTT. Its translation is CASRDLLATSPDTQYF.

The chain uses TRBV7-2 and TRBJ2-2; 10 nucleotides align to TRBD2. Germline CDR1 SGHTA, CDR2 FQGNSA. The V segment lost 3 bases and the J segment 0 bases; nucleotides outside the gene matches: 1. The CDR3 spans 16 residues. This CDR3 reads CASSFTSGTNTGELFF. CDR3 coding DNA: TGTGCCAGCAGCTTCACTAGCGGGACGAACACCGGGGAGCTGTTTTTT. The full variable domain, with the rest looked up from reference TRBV7-2 and TRBJ2-2, is GAGVSQSPSNKVTEKGKDVELRCDPISGHTALYWYRQSLGQGLEFLIYFQGNSAPDKSGLPSDRFSAERTGGSVSTLTIQRTQQEDSAVYLCASSFTSGTNTGELFFGEGSRLTVL.

This clonotype was picked up a small number of times. The chain carries TRBV20-1 and TRBJ1-4; D uncertain. Germline V CDR1 and CDR2: DFQATT, SNEGSKA (reference sequence). CDR3 length: 15 amino acids. With 0 bases removed from V and 4 bases from J, the gap between germline ends came to 12 bases. CDR3 residues: CSAREETGGNEKLFF. CDR3 DNA sequence: TGCAGTGCTAGAGAAGAGACTGGTGGTAATGAAAAACTGTTTTTT.

This clonotype was found a few times. This chain joins TRBV7-9 and TRBJ1-5; D is uncertain. CDR1 is SEHNR and CDR2 is FQNEAQ in the germline V gene (reference sequence). Deletions cut 1 base from V and 5 bases from J, with 3 bases between. CDR3 size: 12 residues. The CDR3 DNA is TGTGCCAGCAGCTTAGGACATCAGCCCCAGCATTTT. This sequence encodes CASSLGHQPQHF.

This clonotype came up a few times. The CDR3 DNA reads TGCGCCAGCAGCTTGACCCAAGCCAATGAGCAGTTCTTC. This sequence encodes CASSLTQANEQFF. This sequence joins TRBV5-1 and TRBJ2-1; D is unclear. Germline V gene data show CDR1 as SGHRS and CDR2 as YFSETQ. The CDR3 covers 13 residues. V was trimmed by 1 base and J by 6 bases, leaving 8 bases between them.

The genes are TRBV27 and TRBJ2-5, with D perhaps TRBD1 (6 bases). Trimming shortened V by 8 bases and J by 5 bases, and 18 bases separated the two germline ends. Per the germline V gene, CDR1 is MNHEY and CDR2 is SMNVEV (reference sequence). The CDR3 consists of 14 residues. CDR3 DNA sequence: TGTGCCAGCGGCAAAAACAGGGTTCCCGAGACCCAGTACTTC. Protein sequence: CASGKNRVPETQYF.

The chain has TRBV7-2 and TRBJ1-1; D unclear. V was trimmed by 2 bases and J by 3 bases, leaving 10 bases between them. This CDR3 comprises 14 residues. CDR1 is SGHTA, CDR2 FQGNSA, per germline. The CDR3 DNA is TGTGCCAGCAGCTTAAGGCCGGAGGACACTGAAGCTTTCTTT. Protein: CASSLRPEDTEAFF.

This clonotype has only a few counts. The rearrangement joins TRBV5-6 to TRBJ2-5; D is unclear. The ends were cut back, 1 base at V and 7 bases at J, with 14 bases in the middle. The germline gives CDR1 SGHDT, CDR2 YYEEEE. This CDR3 is built from 14 residues. Here the CDR3 reads CASSLLAPEGTQYF. The CDR3 nucleotides read TGTGCCAGCAGCTTGTTGGCTCCCGAAGGGACCCAGTACTTC.

V is TRBV2 and J is TRBJ2-7; TRBD1 aligns across 7 bases. The CDR3 is made up of 15 amino acids. With V trimmed by 3 bases and J by 1 base, 6 bases remained unmatched. CDR1 and CDR2 from the germline V gene are SNHLY and FYNNEI. The CDR3 spells CASSDGTDLSYEQYF. Here the CDR3 DNA reads TGTGCCAGCAGTGACGGGACAGATCTTTCCTACGAGCAGTACTTC.

This clonotype was seen a few times. In nucleotides, the CDR3 is TGCAGTGCTAGACGACAGGGGGAGGGTGGCTACACCTTC. This encodes CSARRQGEGGYTF. The rearrangement uses TRBV20-1 and TRBJ1-2; 9 bases align to TRBD1. The CDR3 spans 13 residues. J gave up 7 bases and V 2 bases, and 5 bases lay outside the gene matches. Germline CDR1 DFQATT, CDR2 SNEGSKA (reference sequence).

This clonotype occurred a few times. The rearrangement joins TRBV5-1 to TRBJ1-1; 7 bases are a match to TRBD1. Germline V lookup: CDR1 SGHRS, CDR2 YFSETQ. CDR3 length equals 15 residues. V lost 0 bases, J lost 10 bases, and 12 bases stayed unmatched. CDR3 sequence reads: CASSLDGTAIFGAFF. Here the CDR3 DNA reads TGCGCCAGCAGCTTGGACGGGACAGCGATATTCGGAGCTTTCTTT.